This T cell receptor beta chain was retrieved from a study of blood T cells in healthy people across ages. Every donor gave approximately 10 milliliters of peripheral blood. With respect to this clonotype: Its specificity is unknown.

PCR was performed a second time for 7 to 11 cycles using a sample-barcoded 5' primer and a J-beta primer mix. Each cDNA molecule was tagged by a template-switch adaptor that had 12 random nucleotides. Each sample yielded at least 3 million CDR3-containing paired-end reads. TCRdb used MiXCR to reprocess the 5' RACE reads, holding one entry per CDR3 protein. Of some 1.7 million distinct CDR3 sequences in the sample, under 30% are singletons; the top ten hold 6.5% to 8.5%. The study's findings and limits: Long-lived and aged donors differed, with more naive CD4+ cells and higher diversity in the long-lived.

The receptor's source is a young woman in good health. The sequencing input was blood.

This CDR3 reads CASSLGSSGRAPLAEEQYF. Here the CDR3 DNA reads TGTGCCAGCAGCTTAGGGTCCAGCGGGAGGGCCCCCCTGGCGGAGGAGCAGTACTTC. The V call is TRBV11-2, the J call TRBJ2-4; 10 nucleotides match TRBD2. J lost 13 bases, V lost 1 base, and 22 bases had no gene match. The CDR3 length is 19 residues. The germline gives CDR1 SGHAT, CDR2 FQNNGV. Variable domain in full (rest from reference TRBV11-2 and TRBJ2-4): EAGVAQSPRYKIIEKRQSVAFWCNPISGHATLYWYQQILGQGPKLLIQFQNNGVVDDSQLPKDRFSAERLKGVDSTLKIQPAKLEDSAVYLCASSLGSSGRAPLAEEQYFGAGTRLSVL.